What follows are 9 T cell receptor beta chains derived from one specimen sequenced in a study of OX40 agonist ivuxolimab in advanced cancers. Repertoires were generated with immunoSEQ multiplex PCR, while TCRdb's copy carries only in-frame clones and drops some. The sample lists 80,000 or so clones; around four fifths were seen once. The sequencing here drew on CD4+ or CD8+ T cells sorted from blood, taken in a trial of the OX40 agonist ivuxolimab. Receptors were obtained from an adult with an advanced solid tumor such as melanoma, head and neck, liver or kidney cancer.

This clone was observed at least ten times. This chain links TRBV16 with TRBJ2-7; D call uncertain. V was cut by 2 bases and J by 2 bases, with 10 bases left in between. The CDR3 runs 14 residues. Per germline, CDR1 KGHSY and CDR2 FQNENV. The CDR3 loop is CASSQGQLTYEQYF. CDR3 in DNA: TGTGCCAGCAGCCAAGGGCAGTTGACCTACGAGCAGTACTTC.

The chain links TRBV2 to TRBJ2-7, with a possible D match to TRBD1 (6 bases). Germline CDR1 SNHLY, CDR2 FYNNEI. The length of the CDR3 is 17 residues. With 6 bases removed from V and 4 bases from J, the gap between germline ends came to 25 bases. CDR3 amino acids: CASSRSGTLLARYEQYF. The DNA for the CDR3 is TGTGCCAGCAGCCGATCCGGGACACTTCTAGCACGTTACGAGCAGTACTTC.

The chain carries TRBV30 and TRBJ1-1, with D maybe TRBD1 (5 bases). CDR1 is GTSNPN, CDR2 SVGIG, per germline (reference sequence). CDR3 length equals 14 residues. Trimming cost V 4 bases and J 7 bases, with 19 bases left between them. The CDR3 nucleotides read TGTGCCTGGAACCAGGGCAGAATCCGGGGTGAAGCTTTCTTT. It is translated as CAWNQGRIRGEAFF. Based on the CDR3 plus reference TRBV30 and TRBJ1-1, the full variable domain is SQTIHQWPATLVQPVGSPLSLECTVEGTSNPNLYWYRQAAGRGLQLLFYSVGIGQISSEVPQNLSASRPQDRQFILSSKKLLLSDSGFYLCAWNQGRIRGEAFFGQGTRLTVV.

J is TRBJ1-1 and V is TRBV27, with D possibly TRBD1 on 6 matching bases. The CDR3 runs 16 residues. The V gene lost 5 bases and the J gene lost 1 base, with 17 bases spanning the gap. Germline V gives CDR1 MNHEY, CDR2 SMNVEV (reference sequence). In nucleotides, the CDR3 is TGTGCCAGCAGTCGCTGGGGCAGGGGACCGAACACTGAAGCTTTCTTT. Protein sequence: CASSRWGRGPNTEAFF.

V usage is TRBV6-4 and J usage is TRBJ1-1; 7 positions agree with TRBD1. V lost 4 bases, J lost 5 bases, and 4 bases stayed unmatched. The CDR3 runs 13 residues. Germline V gene sequence: CDR1 MRHNA, CDR2 SNTAGT. For the CDR3, the DNA is TGTGCCAGCAGTGTCGACAGGGATACTGAAGCTTTCTTT. This codes for CASSVDRDTEAFF.

The chain couples TRBV30 to TRBJ2-5; no clear D gene. The CDR3 contains 12 residues. Deletions cut 3 bases from V and 3 bases from J, with 8 bases between. The germline V gene encodes CDR1 GTSNPN and CDR2 SVGIG (reference sequence). In nucleotides, the CDR3 is TGTGCCTGGAGGGATAGAAAAGAGACCCAGTACTTC. Translating it yields CAWRDRKETQYF.

The V and J genes are TRBV29-1 and TRBJ2-1; TRBD2 matches at 15 bases. The CDR3 totals 16 residues. Unmatched junction bases numbered 4, after V lost 7 bases and J lost 0 bases. Germline V lookup: CDR1 SQVTM, CDR2 ANQGSEA. The CDR3 sequence is CSAGLAGGSSYNEQFF. CDR3 nucleotides: TGCAGCGCAGGACTAGCGGGAGGGAGCTCCTACAATGAGCAGTTCTTC.

V is TRBV5-6 and J is TRBJ2-7; 9 positions match TRBD1. The CDR3 has 15 residues. J was trimmed by 5 bases and V by 2 bases; bases with no gene match: 8. Germline CDR1 SGHDT, CDR2 YYEEEE. The CDR3 region has the DNA TGTGCCAGCAGCTTTTTGACGGGACAGGGTCACGAGCAGTACTTC. This translates into CASSFLTGQGHEQYF.

This clone appeared once. This chain links TRBV7-7 with TRBJ2-2, with a tentative D call TRBD1 (5 bases). CDR1 is SSHAT and CDR2 is FNYEAQ in the germline V gene (reference sequence). The CDR3 runs to 17 residues. V lost 2 bases and J lost 0, with 13 bases in between. The CDR3 sequence: CASSLNPAGTNTGELFF. CDR3 coding DNA: TGTGCCAGCAGCTTAAATCCCGCAGGGACGAACACCGGGGAGCTGTTTTTT.